The 20 T cell receptor beta chains presented below share a single source sample, sequenced in a study of tumor-infiltrating lymphocytes in primary liver carcinoma. The source material, roughly 18-31 mg of unsorted bulk tissue, was used to co-extract RNA and DNA. The authors made TCR beta cDNA from approximately 500 ng total RNA with a constant-region primer. For TCR beta, libraries were produced by three nested multiplex PCR rounds using slightly modified ARM-PCR. The opening two PCR rounds, around 9 cycles each, paired TRBV1-TRBV30 forward primers with a C-beta reverse primer. TCRdb re-called the multiplex PCR reads with MiXCR, one entry per CDR3 protein. The table has 75,000 to 80,000 distinct CDR3 sequences, 69% seen once; the top ten hold approximately 27%. The sequenced sample consisted of tumor-adjacent normal liver tissue. All receptors derive from a man aged 35 to 55 with primary liver carcinoma and hepatitis B virus infection.

As for this clonotype: A junction end diverges from the germline sequence, so it may reflect a read error. The chain employs TRBV11-2 and TRBJ2-3; D is uncertain. The CDR3 is made up of 16 amino acids. The germline V gene has CDR1 SGHAT and CDR2 FQNNGV. The CDR3 DNA follows: TGTGCCAGCAATTCTTACCAGGTGTCCCGCACAGATACGCAATATTTT. Amino acids: CASNSYQVSRTDTQYF.

This clonotype was counted once. A much larger clone lies one base from this, so it may be a read error. The chain is built from TRBV28 and TRBJ2-5, with D perhaps TRBD1 or TRBD2 (5 bases each). The CDR3 is 14 amino acids. The germline CDR1 and CDR2 sequences are MDHEN and SYDVKM. The CDR3 nucleotides are TGTGCCTGCAGCCTCACCGGGGCGCAAGAGACCCAGTACTTC. Encoded protein: CACSLTGAQETQYF.

Note on this clonotype: The germline gene is not matched at one end of the junction; a read error may be the cause. The rearrangement uses TRBV11-2 and TRBJ2-7; 9 bases map to TRBD1. The CDR3 is made up of 15 amino acids. The germline V gene has CDR1 SGHAT and CDR2 FQNNGV. The CDR3 DNA sequence: TGTACCAGCAGCCCCCGAACAGGGGGCTTCTACGAGCACTACTTC. This codes for CTSSPRTGGFYEHYF.

This clonotype was counted once. A much more abundant neighbour one base away suggests this may be a read error. DNA for the CDR3: TGTGCCTGGAGTCCAATCCGGGACAACTCCTACAATGAGCAGTTCTTC. It encodes CAWSPIRDNSYNEQFF. This chain joins TRBV30 and TRBJ2-1; D is perhaps TRBD1 (6 bases). The CDR3 runs 16 residues. CDR1 and CDR2 (germline): GTSNPN, SVGIG (reference sequence). Trimming took 2 bases from V and 0 from J, leaving 14 bases between them. Complete variable domain (other parts from reference TRBV30 and TRBJ2-1): SQTIHQWPATLVQPVGSPLSLECTVEGTSNPNLYWYRQAAGRGLQLLFYSVGIGQISSEVPQNLSASRPQDRQFILSSKKLLLSDSGFYLCAWSPIRDNSYNEQFFGPGTRLTVL.

About this clonotype itself: Germline and junction disagree at one end, which may indicate a read error. The chain carries TRBV4-1 and TRBJ2-1, with 11 bases fitting TRBD2. Germline V gene data show CDR1 as MGHRA and CDR2 as YSYEKL. The CDR3 runs to 17 residues. The CDR3 here is CASSQSDTSGSYDEQFF. The CDR3 DNA follows: TGCGCCAGTAGCCAAAGCGACACTAGCGGGAGCTACGATGAGCAGTTCTTC.

Concerning this clonotype: Sequence at one end of the junction differs from germline and may be a read error. The gene calls are TRBV4-1 and TRBJ1-1; D is uncertain. CDR1 is MGHRA and CDR2 is YSYEKL in the germline V gene. CDR3 length: 12 residues. DNA for the CDR3: TGCGCCAGCAGCCAAGATGGTTCTGGGGATATCTTT. It yields the protein CASSQDGSGDIF.

As for this clonotype: The conserved phenylalanine or tryptophan normally closing the CDR3 is absent here, so this likely arose from a read error. The chain carries TRBV11-1 and TRBJ2-4; the match to TRBD1 covers 10 bases. The CDR3 runs 20 residues. Germline-derived CDR1 and CDR2 are SGHAT and FQDESV (reference sequence). The CDR3 loop reads CANSSWTRDRGDLAKNIQYL. CDR3 nucleotide sequence: TGTGCCAACAGCTCATGGACCCGGGACAGGGGAGATTTAGCCAAAAACATTCAGTACCTC.

The chain has TRBV10-3 and TRBJ2-7; 9 nucleotides line up with TRBD1. The CDR3 has 13 residues. The J segment lost 6 bases and the V segment lost 10 bases, leaving 10 bases of the junction unmatched. CDR1 is ENHRY, CDR2 SYGVKD, per germline. CDR3 sequence: CANRGQGLVEQYF. The CDR3 nucleotides are TGTGCCAACCGGGGACAGGGTCTGGTCGAGCAGTACTTC.

Comments on this clonotype: Mismatch with germline at one junction end may stem from a read error. The V and J genes are TRBV6-5 and TRBJ2-5; 8 bases agree with TRBD1. CDR1 MNHEY and CDR2 SVGAGI come from the germline V gene. The CDR3 runs to 17 residues. The CDR3 nucleotides read TGTGTCAGCAGTTACCCCGCGGCAGGGGGCGCTTTGGAGACTCAATACTTC. Translating it yields CVSSYPAAGGALETQYF.

The rearrangement links TRBV6-6 to TRBJ2-3, with D unclear. This CDR3 region has 12 residues. Germline assignment: CDR1 MNHNY and CDR2 SVGAGI (reference sequence). V gave up 0 bases and J gave up 5 bases, with 3 bases separating them. The CDR3 DNA follows: TGTGCCAGCAGTTACTCGGGAGATACGCAGTATTTT. As protein: CASSYSGDTQYF.

A note on this clonotype: Germline and junction disagree at one end, which may indicate a read error. CDR3 residues: CASSPQGIGALFF. As DNA, the CDR3 is TGTGCCAGCAGTCCACAGGGAATCGGGGCGCTGTTTTTT. The chain recombines TRBV6-2 or TRBV6-3 with TRBJ2-2, with D perhaps TRBD1 (6 bases). Germline CDR1 reads MNHEY; CDR2 reads SVGEGT. This CDR3 spans 13 amino acids.

Note on this clonotype: One end of the junction varies from germline; a read error may be responsible. The rearrangement uses TRBV11-2 and TRBJ2-5; the D is unclear. The CDR3 sequence is 18 residues long. Germline V gene lookup returns CDR1 SGHAT and CDR2 FQNNGV. The CDR3 sequence is CASSLARLPLGKKETQFF. The CDR3 DNA is TGTGCCAGCAGCTTAGCGAGGCTACCCCTGGGAAAAAAAGAGACCCAGTTCTTT.

Note on this clonotype: One junction end disagrees with the germline gene, perhaps due to a read error. The rearrangement links TRBV28 to TRBJ2-7; no firm D call. The CDR3 totals 13 residues. In germline, CDR1 is MDHEN, CDR2 SYDVKM. CDR3 sequence reads: CTSSYYGSYEQYF. The CDR3 DNA reads as TGTACCAGCAGTTATTACGGTTCCTACGAGCAGTACTTC.

Note on this clonotype: At one end the junction does not follow the germline gene, possibly because of a read error. The chain couples TRBV28 to TRBJ2-5; D unresolved. This CDR3 region has 16 residues. The V gene's germline CDR1 is MDHEN and CDR2 SYDVKM. CDR3 amino acids: CASSLVPTGNQDTQYF. The CDR3 DNA reads as TGTGCCAGCAGTCTAGTCCCTACCGGAAACCAAGATACCCAGTACTTC.

In regard to this clonotype: The CDR3 ends on some other residue instead of the conserved phenylalanine or tryptophan, so this is likely a read error. The chain links TRBV6-1 to TRBJ2-5; D ambiguous. With 0 bases removed from V and 1 base from J, the gap between germline ends came to 9 bases. This CDR3 has 15 residues. Germline V gene data show CDR1 as MNHNS and CDR2 as SASEGT. CDR3 sequence (DNA): TGTGCCAGCAGTGAAGCGGTGGACGGCCAAGAGACCCAGTACCTC. Translation: CASSEAVDGQETQYL.

This chain links TRBV6-5 with TRBJ2-3, with D uncertain. Trimming cost V 4 bases and J 7 bases, with 18 bases left between them. Per germline, CDR1 MNHEY and CDR2 SVGAGI. This CDR3 is 15 amino acids long. CDR3 protein: CASSSVSLSPHTQYF. In DNA form, the CDR3 reads TGTGCCAGCAGTTCGGTGTCCCTCTCCCCACATACGCAGTATTTT.

Notes on this clonotype: Germline and junction disagree at one end, which may indicate a read error. V is TRBV11-2 and J is TRBJ2-1; D might be TRBD1 or TRBD2, each matching 5 bases. The CDR3 is 19 residues long. Looked up from germline, CDR1 is SGHAT and CDR2 is FQNNGV. The CDR3 here is CASSLDGRFNGTLYNEQLF. DNA of the CDR3: TGTGCCAGCAGCTTAGATGGGCGATTCAATGGGACCCTTTACAATGAGCAGTTATTC.

The chain is built from TRBV5-5 and TRBJ2-3; the D is unclear. Germline V gives CDR1 SGHKS, CDR2 YYEKEE (reference sequence). Trimming cost V 4 bases and J 6 bases, with 15 bases left between them. CDR3 length: 14 amino acids. The CDR3 nucleotides read TGTGCCAGCAGCCCCACCTCGACCGATGATACGCAGTATTTT. Its translation is CASSPTSTDDTQYF.

Turning to this clonotype: Mismatch with germline at one junction end may stem from a read error. This sequence joins TRBV11-2 and TRBJ2-7; the D gene is possibly TRBD2 (6 bases). CDR3 length: 15 amino acids. Germline V gene sequence: CDR1 SGHAT, CDR2 FQNNGV. The CDR3 region is CAGSFMTDTDYEQYF. Here the CDR3 DNA reads TGTGCCGGCAGCTTCATGACAGATACGGACTACGAGCAGTACTTT.

Turning to this clonotype: One junction end does not reproduce the germline sequence, and a read error may be involved. The V and J genes are TRBV29-1 and TRBJ2-1, with 7 bases that match TRBD1. Germline assignment: CDR1 SQVTM and CDR2 ANQGSEA. The CDR3 length is 12 residues. In DNA form, the CDR3 reads TGCAGCTCCCGGATAGGGGGCAATGAACAGTTCTTC. Translating it yields CSSRIGGNEQFF.